The 24 T cell receptor beta chains given below trace back to one sample, sequenced in a study of blood T cell repertoires in COVID-19. The method was immunoSEQ multiplex PCR; TCRdb's version includes in-frame clones alone and lacks a portion of them. The sample gives 95,000 to 150,000 clones, about 80% of which show up once; 30% to 45% is in the top ten. What was sequenced was peripheral blood. The receptor set was obtained from a man aged 35-49 years with active or convalescent COVID-19.

CDR3 residues: CASSNSGAPNEQFF. CDR3 coding DNA: TGTGCCAGCAGCAATAGCGGGGCCCCCAATGAGCAGTTCTTC. J is TRBJ2-1 and V is TRBV3-1 (or the pseudogene TRBV3-2); TRBD2 agrees at 8 bases. The ends lost 5 bases at V and 6 bases at J; junction bases unmatched: 6. This CDR3 region has 14 residues. Germline V gene lookup returns CDR1 LGHDT and CDR2 YNNKEL (reference sequence).

This clone was observed a handful of times. In nucleotides, the CDR3 is TGTGCCAGCAGCTTAACGGGGCTGGACGAGCAGTACTTC. This translates into CASSLTGLDEQYF. This chain connects TRBV7-3 to TRBJ2-7; D perhaps matches TRBD1 (5 bases). The germline V and J ends were trimmed by 0 bases and 5 bases, with 8 bases remaining between them. Germline CDR1 SGHTA, CDR2 FQGTGA. The CDR3 has 13 residues.

The J gene is TRBJ1-2, the V gene TRBV5-4, with a weak D call TRBD1 (6 bases). V lost 3 bases, J lost 4 bases, and 13 bases lay in between. Germline CDR1 reads SGHNT; CDR2 reads YYREEE (reference sequence). CDR3 length equals 14 residues. The CDR3 nucleotides are TGTGCCAGCAGCTCAAGGGGGAAGGGCTATGGCTACACCTTC. This sequence encodes CASSSRGKGYGYTF.

The DNA of the CDR3 is TGTGCCAGCAGCTTGGAAGGGGTGCGTGGCAGCTACGAGCAGTACTTC. Its protein product is CASSLEGVRGSYEQYF. V gene TRBV5-4 combines with J gene TRBJ2-7; possible D gene TRBD1, 5 bases. V was cut by 0 bases and J by 3 bases, with 16 bases left in between. This CDR3 region has 16 residues. The germline gives CDR1 SGHNT, CDR2 YYREEE (reference sequence).

The genes are TRBV9 and TRBJ2-1; TRBD2 agrees at 8 bases. The V and J ends lost 5 bases and 4 bases, in that order; junction bases with no gene match: 8. The germline V gene has CDR1 SGDLS and CDR2 YYNGEE. CDR3 length: 15 residues. The chain's CDR3 is CASSFSGVFYNEQFF. The CDR3 DNA reads as TGTGCCAGCAGTTTTAGCGGGGTCTTTTACAATGAGCAGTTCTTC.

The genes are TRBV4-1 and TRBJ1-2; no clear D. Per the germline V gene, CDR1 is MGHRA and CDR2 is YSYEKL. CDR3 length: 15 amino acids. V was clipped by 0 bases and J by 5 bases, with 13 bases between them. The CDR3: CASSQDSTLRYGYTF. CDR3 coding DNA: TGCGCCAGCAGCCAAGATAGCACTCTAAGGTATGGCTACACCTTC.

The chain couples TRBV5-1 to TRBJ1-4; D gene ambiguous. Trimming pared 5 bases from V and 0 bases from J, leaving 14 bases between. Germline V CDR1 and CDR2: SGHRS, YFSETQ. The CDR3 length is 16 residues. CDR3 sequence reads: CASRSGSYPTNEKLFF. The CDR3 DNA reads as TGCGCCAGCAGAAGCGGCAGCTACCCAACTAATGAAAAACTGTTTTTT.

The rearrangement uses TRBV9 and TRBJ2-3; 10 bases align to TRBD2. V shed 3 bases and J 12 bases; nucleotides not matched to a gene: 7. CDR1 and CDR2 from the germline V gene are SGDLS and YYNGEE. CDR3 length equals 13 residues. The CDR3 DNA follows: TGTGCCAGCAGCGCCTTAGCGGGGGGTCATCAGTATTTT. This sequence encodes CASSALAGGHQYF.

V gene TRBV6-5 combines with J gene TRBJ1-5, with D perhaps TRBD1 (5 bases). The V and J ends lost 7 bases and 4 bases respectively, with 11 bases between them. Germline V CDR1 and CDR2: MNHEY, SVGAGI. CDR3 length: 13 residues. Written as DNA, the CDR3 is TGTGCCAGCAAGGGGCCGAATAATCAGCCCCAGCATTTT. Its translation: CASKGPNNQPQHF.

The sample holds one count of this clone. The chain links TRBV19 to TRBJ1-5; 7 bases align to TRBD1. J gave up 0 bases and V 10 bases, and 15 bases lay outside the gene matches. The V gene's germline CDR1 is LNHDA and CDR2 SQIVND (reference sequence). The CDR3 covers 17 residues. In DNA form, the CDR3 reads TGTGCCACCCGAGGGGGACAGTTCGAGTATAGCAATCAGCCCCAGCATTTT. It encodes CATRGGQFEYSNQPQHF.

The V call is TRBV10-3, the J call TRBJ2-2; D is uncertain. V dropped 4 bases and J dropped 0 bases, with 6 bases sitting between them. CDR3 length: 14 amino acids. CDR1 is ENHRY and CDR2 is SYGVKD in the germline V gene. The CDR3 DNA follows: TGTGCCATCAGTGGTCCAGCGAACACCGGGGAGCTGTTTTTT. Its protein is CAISGPANTGELFF.

The rearrangement uses TRBV28 and TRBJ2-5; D gene uncertain. The V gene lost 5 bases and the J gene lost 2 bases, with 3 bases spanning the gap. The CDR3 has 11 residues. Germline CDR1 and CDR2: MDHEN and SYDVKM. The CDR3 spells CASSLQETQYF. The DNA of the CDR3 is TGTGCCAGCAGTCTTCAAGAGACCCAGTACTTC.

The chain is built from TRBV7-2 and TRBJ1-1; TRBD1 matches 7 bases. Germline lookup yields CDR1 SGHTA and CDR2 FQGNSA. The CDR3 consists of 15 residues. V was pared by 10 bases and J by 0 bases, with 11 bases of the junction left unmatched. Here the CDR3 reads CATYPTGSMNTEAFF. DNA of the CDR3: TGTGCCACCTACCCGACAGGGTCCATGAACACTGAAGCTTTCTTT.

This sequence joins TRBV11-2 and TRBJ2-3; 9 bases line up with TRBD1. The CDR3 sequence is 15 residues long. Germline loops: CDR1 SGHAT, CDR2 FQNNGV. The V and J ends lost 5 bases and 7 bases, in that order; junction bases with no gene match: 10. The CDR3 bases are TGTGCCAGCAGCGGGTGGGACAGGGCGGCTAATACGCAGTATTTT. Translation: CASSGWDRAANTQYF.

This chain links TRBV28 with TRBJ1-1; 8 nucleotides align to TRBD1. CDR3 length: 14 residues. The germline V gene encodes CDR1 MDHEN and CDR2 SYDVKM. J lost 7 bases, V lost 7 bases, and 11 bases had no gene match. The DNA for the CDR3 is TGTGCCAGCATTAAAAGGGGGGGACAGGTTGAAGCTTTCTTT. It is translated as CASIKRGGQVEAFF. Looking up the rest from reference TRBV28 and TRBJ1-1 gives the full variable domain: DVKVTQSSRYLVKRTGEKVFLECVQDMDHENMFWYRQDPGLGLRLIYFSYDVKMKEKGDIPEGYSVSREKKERFSLILESASTNQTSMYLCASIKRGGQVEAFFGQGTRLTVV.

The J gene is TRBJ1-1, the V gene TRBV9, with 7 bases that match TRBD1. V trimming: 0 bases; J trimming: 4 bases; junction bases outside the gene matches: 6. This CDR3 has 15 residues. Germline CDR1 and CDR2: SGDLS and YYNGEE. CDR3 coding DNA: TGTGCCAGCAGCGTAGACGGGGCAGGGGGCACTGAAGCTTTCTTT. Residues: CASSVDGAGGTEAFF.

The genes are TRBV7-2 and TRBJ2-4; D is possibly TRBD1 (5 bases). V lost 4 bases, J lost 7 bases, and 14 bases lay in between. The CDR3 is 14 residues long. Germline CDR1 is SGHTA and CDR2 is FQGNSA. CDR3 bases: TGTGCCAGCAGCTCGATGGGGCTGGAGAACATTCAGTACTTC. Translated, it gives CASSSMGLENIQYF.

This clone has a single count. The CDR3, as DNA: TGTGCCAGCAGCCCGCGGAGGGCGGGGTACAATGAGCAGTTCTTC. Its translation is CASSPRRAGYNEQFF. The rearrangement links TRBV7-9 to TRBJ2-1, with a tentative D call TRBD2 (6 bases). This CDR3 region has 15 residues. Germline V CDR1 and CDR2: SEHNR, FQNEAQ (reference sequence). V was shortened by 5 bases and J by 4 bases, with 15 bases between the two germline ends. The whole variable domain, remainder taken from reference TRBV7-9 and TRBJ2-1, is DTGVSQNPRHKITKRGQNVTFRCDPISEHNRLYWYRQTLGQGPEFLTYFQNEAQLEKSRLLSDRFSAERPKGSFSTLEIQRTEQGDSAMYLCASSPRRAGYNEQFFGPGTRLTVL.

The chain uses TRBV7-2 and TRBJ2-2, with 8 positions matching TRBD1. The CDR3 has 19 amino acids. The germline V gene has CDR1 SGHTA and CDR2 FQGNSA. Trimming cost V 5 bases and J 3 bases; bases outside gene matches: 17. This chain's CDR3 is CASSPRGQGRGLDTGELFF. CDR3 nucleotides: TGTGCCAGCAGCCCCAGGGGGCAGGGGCGCGGTTTGGACACCGGGGAGCTGTTTTTT.

J is TRBJ1-5 and V is TRBV2, with D perhaps matching TRBD1 (6 bases). Germline CDR1 reads SNHLY; CDR2 reads FYNNEI. Trimming left V 8 bases short and J 4 bases short, with 12 bases between. This CDR3 has 13 amino acids. The CDR3, as DNA: TGTGCCAGCCAGACCACAGGGAATCAGCCCCAGCATTTT. Protein product: CASQTTGNQPQHF.

The chain carries TRBV24-1 and TRBJ2-7, with D hard to call. The CDR3 is 16 residues long. The V gene's germline CDR1 is KGHDR and CDR2 SFDVKD. Trimming cost V 3 bases and J 3 bases, with 17 bases left between them. CDR3 in DNA: TGTGCCACCAGTGATCCCTCCGACGGAGACCTCTACGAGCAGTACTTC. Amino acids: CATSDPSDGDLYEQYF.

V and J are TRBV24-1 and TRBJ2-3, with no clear D. V lost 7 bases and J lost 1, with 17 bases in between. The length of the CDR3 is 16 residues. Germline V CDR1 and CDR2: KGHDR, SFDVKD. As DNA, the CDR3 is TGTGCCACCAGCCCCCCAGGTCCGAAGGGCACAGATACGCAGTATTTT. Amino acid sequence: CATSPPGPKGTDTQYF.

The chain joins TRBV27 to TRBJ1-2; 7 bases fit TRBD1. Per germline, CDR1 MNHEY and CDR2 SMNVEV (reference sequence). This CDR3 has 12 amino acids. V lost 4 bases, J lost 8 bases, and 4 bases stayed unmatched. In DNA form, the CDR3 reads TGTGCCAGCAGTTCCTCAGGGGGAGGCTACACCTTC. This encodes CASSSSGGGYTF.

The rearrangement joins TRBV4-1 to TRBJ2-7; a weak D match, TRBD1 (6 bases). Looked up from germline, CDR1 is MGHRA and CDR2 is YSYEKL. CDR3 length: 16 residues. With 2 bases removed from V and 3 bases from J, the gap between germline ends came to 17 bases. CDR3 residues: CASSQPDRTPDYEQYF. CDR3 nucleotide sequence: TGCGCCAGCAGCCAACCCGACAGGACCCCGGACTACGAGCAGTACTTC.